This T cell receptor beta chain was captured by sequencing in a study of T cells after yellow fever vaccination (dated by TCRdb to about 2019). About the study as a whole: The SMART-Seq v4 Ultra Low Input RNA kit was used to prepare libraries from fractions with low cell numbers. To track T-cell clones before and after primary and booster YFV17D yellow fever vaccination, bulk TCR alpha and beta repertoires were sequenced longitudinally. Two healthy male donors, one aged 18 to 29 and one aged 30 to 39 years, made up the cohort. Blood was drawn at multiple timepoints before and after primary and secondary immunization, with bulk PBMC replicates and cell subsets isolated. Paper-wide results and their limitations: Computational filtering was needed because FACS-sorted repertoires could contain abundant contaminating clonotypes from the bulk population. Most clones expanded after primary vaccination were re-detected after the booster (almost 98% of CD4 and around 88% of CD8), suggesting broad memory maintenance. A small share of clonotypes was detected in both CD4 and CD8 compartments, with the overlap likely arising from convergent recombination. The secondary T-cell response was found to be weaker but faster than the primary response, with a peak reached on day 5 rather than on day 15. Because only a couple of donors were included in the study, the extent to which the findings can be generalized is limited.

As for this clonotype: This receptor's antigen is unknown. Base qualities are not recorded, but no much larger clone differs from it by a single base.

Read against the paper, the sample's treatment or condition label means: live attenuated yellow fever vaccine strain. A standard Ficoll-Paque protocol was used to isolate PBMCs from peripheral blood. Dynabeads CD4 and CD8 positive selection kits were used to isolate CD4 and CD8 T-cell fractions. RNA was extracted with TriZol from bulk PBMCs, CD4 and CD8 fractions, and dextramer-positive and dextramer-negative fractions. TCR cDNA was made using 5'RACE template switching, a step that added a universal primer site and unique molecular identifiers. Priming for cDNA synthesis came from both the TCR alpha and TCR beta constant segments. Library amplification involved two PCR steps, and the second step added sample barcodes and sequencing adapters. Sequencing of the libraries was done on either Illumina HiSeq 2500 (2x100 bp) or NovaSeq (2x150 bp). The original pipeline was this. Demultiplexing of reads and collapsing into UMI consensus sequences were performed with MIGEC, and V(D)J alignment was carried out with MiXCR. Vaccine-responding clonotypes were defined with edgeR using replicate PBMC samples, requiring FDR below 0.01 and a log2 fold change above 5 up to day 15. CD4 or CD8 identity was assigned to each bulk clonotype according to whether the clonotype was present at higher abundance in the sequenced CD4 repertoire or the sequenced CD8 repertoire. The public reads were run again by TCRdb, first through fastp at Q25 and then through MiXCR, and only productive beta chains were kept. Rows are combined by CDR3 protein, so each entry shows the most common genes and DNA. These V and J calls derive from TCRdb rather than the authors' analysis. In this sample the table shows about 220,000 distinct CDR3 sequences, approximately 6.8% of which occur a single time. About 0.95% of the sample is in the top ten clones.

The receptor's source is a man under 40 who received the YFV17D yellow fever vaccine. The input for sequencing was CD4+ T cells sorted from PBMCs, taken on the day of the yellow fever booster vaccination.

The DNA is TGTGCCAGCAGCCTTAGTTCTTTGAACACTGAAGCTTTCTTT. It codes for CASSLSSLNTEAFF. The rearranged chain carries TRBV7-6 and TRBJ1-1; no D gene can be assigned with confidence. The germline V gene gives CDR1 as SGHVS and CDR2 as FNYEAQ. Counted from cysteine to phenylalanine, this CDR3 has 14 amino acids. CDR3 DNA only is kept here, 42 bases in frame from base 1. Between the V and J ends, shortened by 5 bases and 0 bases respectively, the junction contains 10 bases.